This TCR beta chain was found in a study of regulatory T cells in long-lasting Graves disease. Time point: newly diagnosed GD, antithyroid drugs for less than 3 months. The TCR library was prepared using RNA isolated from PBMCs. This clonotype was observed many times. The target antigen is unknown. iRepertoire HTBI primers and Arm-PCR of CDR3 regions built TCR beta libraries. A single record per CDR3 protein comes from TCRdb applying MiXCR to the multiplex PCR reads. The table records roughly 410,000 distinct CDR3 sequences, around 16% of them present only once. Trimming removed 3 bases from V and 4 bases from J, with 11 bases in between. CDR1 and CDR2 (germline): MNHEY, SVGEGT. This CDR3 comprises 14 residues. Study results and limitations: Segments TRBV28, TRBJ1-2 and TRBJ2-5 showed preferential usage in persistent disease.

The data also belong to a second study, concerning T cells in Graves' hyperthyroidism and ophthalmopathy.

The source was peripheral blood mononuclear cells (PBMCs), collected at new diagnosis, from a patient treated with antithyroid drugs. The chain carries TRBV6-2 or TRBV6-3 and TRBJ2-3; a possible D gene is TRBD2 (6 bases). This TCR was recovered from a woman aged 40-49 years with Graves disease. CDR3 amino acids: CASSYGGTADTQYF. Here the CDR3 DNA reads TGTGCCAGCAGTTATGGCGGGACCGCAGATACGCAGTATTTT.